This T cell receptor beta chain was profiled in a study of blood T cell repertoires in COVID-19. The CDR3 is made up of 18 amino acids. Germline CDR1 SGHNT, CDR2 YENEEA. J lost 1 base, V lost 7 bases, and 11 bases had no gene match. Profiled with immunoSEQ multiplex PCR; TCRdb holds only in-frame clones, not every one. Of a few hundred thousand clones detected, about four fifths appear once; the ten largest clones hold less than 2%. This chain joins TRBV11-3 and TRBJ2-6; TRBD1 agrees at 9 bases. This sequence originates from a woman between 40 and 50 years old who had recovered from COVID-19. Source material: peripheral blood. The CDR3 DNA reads TGTGCCAGCAACAAACACAGGGGGCGGAATTCTGGGGCCAACGTCCTGACTTTC. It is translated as CASNKHRGRNSGANVLTF.